The TCR beta chain under discussion was sequenced for a study of blood T cells in healthy people across ages. Whole-study context: Template switching recovered approximately one barcoded beta molecule for every two T cells.

Each donor gave approximately 9.1 milliliters of peripheral blood. Study conclusions and caveats: Unknown CMV status may confound age-related changes in expanded clones.

This clonotype was recorded only once. Its specificity is unknown. Since a much larger clone is just one base distant, this may be a read error. A second PCR, run for roughly 7 to 12 cycles, used a sample-barcoded 5' primer plus a J-beta primer mix. A 12-random-nucleotide template-switch adaptor tagged each cDNA molecule. MiXCR, applied by TCRdb to the 5' RACE reads, yields one record per CDR3 protein. This table holds fewer than 700,000 distinct CDR3 sequences, about 45% found once. This CDR3 is built from 16 residues. Germline V CDR1 and CDR2: MNHNY, SVGAGI (reference sequence). The specimen sequenced was blood. The sequence came from an elderly man in good health. The chain employs TRBV6-6 and TRBJ1-6, with TRBD1 matching 7 bases. The CDR3 reads CASSSGGGKVNSPPHF. The CDR3 region has the DNA TGTGCCAGCAGCAGTGGAGGGGGCAAGGTAAATTCACCCCCCCACTTT.